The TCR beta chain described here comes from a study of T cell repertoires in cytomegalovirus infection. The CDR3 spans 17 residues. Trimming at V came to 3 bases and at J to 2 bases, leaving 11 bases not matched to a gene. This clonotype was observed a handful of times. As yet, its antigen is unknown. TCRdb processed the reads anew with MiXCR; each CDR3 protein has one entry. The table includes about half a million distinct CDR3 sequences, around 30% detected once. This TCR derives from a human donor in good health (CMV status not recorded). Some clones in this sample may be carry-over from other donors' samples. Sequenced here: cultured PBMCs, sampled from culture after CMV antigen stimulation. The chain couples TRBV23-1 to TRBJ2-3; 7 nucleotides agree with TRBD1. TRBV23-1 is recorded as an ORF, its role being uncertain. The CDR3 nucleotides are TGCGCCAGCAGTCAGTCGACCGGGACAGCCTACACAGATACGCAGTATTTT. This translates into CASSQSTGTAYTDTQYF.